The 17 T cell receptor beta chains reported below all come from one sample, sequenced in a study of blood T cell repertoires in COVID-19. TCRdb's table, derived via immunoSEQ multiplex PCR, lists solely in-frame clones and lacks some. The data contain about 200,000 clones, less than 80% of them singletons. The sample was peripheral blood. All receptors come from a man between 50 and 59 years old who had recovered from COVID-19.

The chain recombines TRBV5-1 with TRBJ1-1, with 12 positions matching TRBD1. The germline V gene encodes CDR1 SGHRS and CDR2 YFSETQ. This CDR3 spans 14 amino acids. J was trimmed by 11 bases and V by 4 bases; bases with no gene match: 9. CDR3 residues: CASSPGTGGQWAFF. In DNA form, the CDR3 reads TGCGCCAGCAGCCCCGGGACAGGGGGCCAGTGGGCTTTCTTT.

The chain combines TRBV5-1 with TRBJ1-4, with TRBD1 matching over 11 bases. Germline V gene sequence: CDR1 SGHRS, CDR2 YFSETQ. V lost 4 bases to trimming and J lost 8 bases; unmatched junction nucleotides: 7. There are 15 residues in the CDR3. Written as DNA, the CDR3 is TGCGCCAGCAGCACCGGACAGGGGGCACTGGAAAAACTGTTTTTT. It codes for CASSTGQGALEKLFF. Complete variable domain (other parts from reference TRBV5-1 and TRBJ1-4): KAGVTQTPRYLIKTRGQQVTLSCSPISGHRSVSWYQQTPGQGLQFLFEYFSETQRNKGNFPGRFSGRQFSNSRSEMNVSTLELGDSALYLCASSTGQGALEKLFFGSGTQLSVL.

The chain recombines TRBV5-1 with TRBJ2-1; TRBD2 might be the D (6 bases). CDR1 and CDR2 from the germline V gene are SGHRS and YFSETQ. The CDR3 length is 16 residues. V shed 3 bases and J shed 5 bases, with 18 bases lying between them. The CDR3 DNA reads TGCGCCAGCAGCTACCAAGCGGGCTTAGCGAACAATGAGCAGTTCTTC. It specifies CASSYQAGLANNEQFF.

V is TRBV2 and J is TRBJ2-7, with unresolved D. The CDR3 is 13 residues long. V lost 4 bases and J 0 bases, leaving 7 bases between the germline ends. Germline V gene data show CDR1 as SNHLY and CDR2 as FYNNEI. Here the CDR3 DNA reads TGTGCCAGCAGTGTTACTCCCTCCTACGAGCAGTACTTC. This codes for CASSVTPSYEQYF.

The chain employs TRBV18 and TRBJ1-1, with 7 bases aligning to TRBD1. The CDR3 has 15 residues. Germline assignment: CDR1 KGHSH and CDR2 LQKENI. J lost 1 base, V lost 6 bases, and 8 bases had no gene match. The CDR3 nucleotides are TGTGCCAGCTCCCACAGGGGCCGTGAGAACACTGAAGCTTTCTTT. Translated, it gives CASSHRGRENTEAFF. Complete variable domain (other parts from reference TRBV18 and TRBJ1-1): NAGVMQNPRHLVRRRGQEARLRCSPMKGHSHVYWYRQLPEEGLKFMVYLQKENIIDESGMPKERFSAEFPKEGPSILRIQQVVRGDSAAYFCASSHRGRENTEAFFGQGTRLTVV.

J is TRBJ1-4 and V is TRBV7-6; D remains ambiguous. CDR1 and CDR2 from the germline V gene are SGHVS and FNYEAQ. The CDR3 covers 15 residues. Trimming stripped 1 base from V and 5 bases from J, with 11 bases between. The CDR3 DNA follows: TGTGCCAGCAGCTTAGTGGGCAGGTTCAATGAAAAACTGTTTTTT. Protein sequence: CASSLVGRFNEKLFF.

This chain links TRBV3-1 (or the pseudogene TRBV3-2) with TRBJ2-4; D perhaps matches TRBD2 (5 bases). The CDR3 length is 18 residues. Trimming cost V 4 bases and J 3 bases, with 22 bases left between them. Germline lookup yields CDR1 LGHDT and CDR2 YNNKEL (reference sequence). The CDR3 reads CASSPGLPPARGKNIQYF. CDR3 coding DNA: TGTGCCAGCAGCCCCGGTCTGCCCCCGGCCCGGGGCAAAAACATTCAGTACTTC.

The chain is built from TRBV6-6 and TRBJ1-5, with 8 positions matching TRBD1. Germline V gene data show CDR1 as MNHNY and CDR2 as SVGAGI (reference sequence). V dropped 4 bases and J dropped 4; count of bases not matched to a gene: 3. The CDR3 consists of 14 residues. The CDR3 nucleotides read TGTGCCAGCAGTTCCAGACAGGGGAATCAGCCCCAGCATTTT. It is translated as CASSSRQGNQPQHF.

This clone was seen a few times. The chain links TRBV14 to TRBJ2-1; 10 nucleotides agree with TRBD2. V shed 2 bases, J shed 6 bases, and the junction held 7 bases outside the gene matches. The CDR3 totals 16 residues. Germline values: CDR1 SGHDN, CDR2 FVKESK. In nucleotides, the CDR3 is TGTGCCAGCAGCCAATTTCTAGCGGGAGCGTCCAATGAGCAGTTCTTC. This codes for CASSQFLAGASNEQFF. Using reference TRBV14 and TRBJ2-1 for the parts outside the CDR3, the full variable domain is EAGVTQFPSHSVIEKGQTVTLRCDPISGHDNLYWYRRVMGKEIKFLLHFVKESKQDESGMPNNRFLAERTGGTYSTLKVQPAELEDSGVYFCASSQFLAGASNEQFFGPGTRLTVL.

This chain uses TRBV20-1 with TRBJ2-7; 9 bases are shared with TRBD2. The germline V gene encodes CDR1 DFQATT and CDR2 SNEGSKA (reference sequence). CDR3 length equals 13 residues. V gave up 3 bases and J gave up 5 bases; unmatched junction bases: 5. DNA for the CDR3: TGCAGTGCTAGTCGCGGGAGGGCCAACGAGCAGTACTTC. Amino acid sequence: CSASRGRANEQYF.

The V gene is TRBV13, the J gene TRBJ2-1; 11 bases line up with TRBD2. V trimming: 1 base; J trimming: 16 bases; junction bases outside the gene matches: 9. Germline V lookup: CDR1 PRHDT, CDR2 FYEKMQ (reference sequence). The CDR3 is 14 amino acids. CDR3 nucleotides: TGTGCCAGCAGCTTAGAGAGGGAGACTAGCGGGATATTCTTC. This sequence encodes CASSLERETSGIFF.

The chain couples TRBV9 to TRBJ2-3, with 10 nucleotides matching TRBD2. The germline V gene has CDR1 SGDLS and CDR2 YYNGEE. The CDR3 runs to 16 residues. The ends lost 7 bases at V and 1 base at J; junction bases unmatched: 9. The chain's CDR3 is CASQGRGTSGTDTQYF. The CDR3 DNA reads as TGTGCCAGCCAAGGACGCGGGACTAGCGGCACAGATACGCAGTATTTT.

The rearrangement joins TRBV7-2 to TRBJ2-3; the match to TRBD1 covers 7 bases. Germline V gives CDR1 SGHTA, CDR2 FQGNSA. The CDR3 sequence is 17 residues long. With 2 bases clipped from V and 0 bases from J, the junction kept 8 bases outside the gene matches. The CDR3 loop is CASSLIPGQPSTDTQYF. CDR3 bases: TGTGCCAGCAGCTTAATTCCGGGACAGCCAAGCACAGATACGCAGTATTTT. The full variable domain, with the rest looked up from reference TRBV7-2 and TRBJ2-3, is GAGVSQSPSNKVTEKGKDVELRCDPISGHTALYWYRQSLGQGLEFLIYFQGNSAPDKSGLPSDRFSAERTGGSVSTLTIQRTQQEDSAVYLCASSLIPGQPSTDTQYFGPGTRLTVL.

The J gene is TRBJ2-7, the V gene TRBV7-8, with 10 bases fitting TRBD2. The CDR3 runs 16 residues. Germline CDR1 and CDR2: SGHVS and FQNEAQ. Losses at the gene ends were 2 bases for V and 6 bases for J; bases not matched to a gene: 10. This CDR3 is CASSLPGGAGGPEQYF. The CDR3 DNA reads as TGTGCCAGCAGCTTACCCGGGGGAGCGGGAGGGCCCGAGCAGTACTTC.

CDR3 protein: CASSPSGGLSGRLRVAKNIQYF. CDR3 sequence (DNA): TGTGCCAGCAGTCCCTCGGGAGGGTTAAGCGGGAGACTCAGAGTAGCCAAAAACATTCAGTACTTC. This rearrangement joins TRBV28 to TRBJ2-4, with TRBD2 identical over 8 bases. J lost 0 bases, V lost 5 bases, and 24 bases had no gene match. CDR3 length: 22 residues. CDR1 and CDR2 from the germline V gene are MDHEN and SYDVKM.

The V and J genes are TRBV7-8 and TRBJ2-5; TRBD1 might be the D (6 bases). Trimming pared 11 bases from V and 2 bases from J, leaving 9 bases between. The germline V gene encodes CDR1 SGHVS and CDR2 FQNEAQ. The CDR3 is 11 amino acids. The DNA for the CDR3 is TGTGCCGTTCAGGGGCAAGAGACCCAGTACTTC. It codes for CAVQGQETQYF.

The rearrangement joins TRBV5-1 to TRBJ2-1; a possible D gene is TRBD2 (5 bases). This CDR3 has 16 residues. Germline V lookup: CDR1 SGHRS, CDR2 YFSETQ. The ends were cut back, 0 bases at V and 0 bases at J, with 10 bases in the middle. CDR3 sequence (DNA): TGCGCCAGCAGCTTGGTTCCAGCGGTCTCCTACAATGAGCAGTTCTTC. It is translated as CASSLVPAVSYNEQFF. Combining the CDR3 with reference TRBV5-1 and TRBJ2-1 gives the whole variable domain KAGVTQTPRYLIKTRGQQVTLSCSPISGHRSVSWYQQTPGQGLQFLFEYFSETQRNKGNFPGRFSGRQFSNSRSEMNVSTLELGDSALYLCASSLVPAVSYNEQFFGPGTRLTVL.